This T cell receptor (beta chain) was documented in a study of T-cell memory formation after mild COVID-19. General study results and limits: Contracting CD4+ clones were located mainly in CM and EM, and CD8+ clones in EMRA. Some SARS-CoV-2-responding clones were already detected in memory before infection.

TCRdb called the 5' RACE reads again in MiXCR, with one record for every CDR3 protein. The sample lists roughly 250,000 distinct CDR3 sequences, 16% occurring once. This clonotype was counted a few times. Its antigen remains unidentified. The CDR3 sequence is 15 residues long. The ends lost 6 bases at V and 4 bases at J; junction bases unmatched: 11. Germline V gene sequence: CDR1 MNHEY, CDR2 SVGAGI. The source material was PBMCs or a T cell subset sorted from them (not recorded which). The sequence was collected from a man younger than 35 who had mild COVID-19 (a few samples of this study predate the infection). Cell type and time point are not known. The chain recombines TRBV6-5 with TRBJ1-1; 7 nucleotides match TRBD1. CDR3 amino acids: CASRLEGAHGTEAFF. The DNA for the CDR3 is TGTGCCAGCAGATTGGAGGGGGCGCATGGCACTGAAGCTTTCTTT.